These T cell receptor beta chains were read from a single sample in a study of shared clonotypes between healthy human individuals. Some clones are missing from TCRdb's copy, which holds only in-frame ones; the method was immunoSEQ multiplex PCR. The sample lists approximately 2.4 million clones; approximately 96% were seen once. The specimen sequenced was naive CD4+ T cells sorted from blood. The receptors here all came from a man between 18 and 29 years old in good health. Both conserved end residues are part of each CDR3. The D gene is left open where the match is weak. Some rows have no size entry. The others give once, few or many, or a class for an expanded clone.

TRBJ2-5 | TRBV5-1 | NA | TRBD1 | CASSTSTGGPETQYF | TGCGCCAGCAGCACCTCGACAGGGGGCCCAGAGACCCAGTACTTC
TRBJ2-3 | TRBV30 | NA | NA | CAWSVLYSTDTQYF | TGTGCCTGGAGTGTACTCTATTCCACAGATACGCAGTATTTT
TRBJ1-3 | TRBV5-6 | NA | NA | CASSLVTVRSGNTIYF | TGTGCCAGCAGCTTGGTTACGGTCCGCTCTGGAAACACCATATATTTT
TRBJ2-1 | TRBV11-3 | NA | NA | CASSVGRGNNEQFF | TGTGCCAGCAGCGTCGGCCGGGGGAACAATGAGCAGTTCTTC
TRBJ1-6 | TRBV6-1 | NA | NA | CASSPVTGVSPLHF | TGTGCCAGCAGCCCGGTTACAGGAGTCTCACCCCTCCACTTT
TRBJ2-7 | TRBV7-9 | NA | NA | CASRRDYSYEQYF | TGTGCCAGCAGGCGCGACTACTCCTACGAGCAGTACTTC
TRBJ1-6 | TRBV10-2 | NA | NA | CASSELRSPLHF | TGCGCCAGCAGTGAGCTAAGATCACCCCTCCACTTT
TRBJ2-5 | TRBV2 | once | TRBD2 | CASRGLAGQETQYF | TGTGCCAGCAGGGGACTAGCGGGGCAAGAGACCCAGTACTTC
TRBJ2-5 | TRBV5-8 | NA | TRBD2 | CASSLRGVAGAETQYF | TGTGCCAGCAGCTTGAGAGGGGTAGCGGGAGCAGAGACCCAGTACTTC
TRBJ2-7 | TRBV2 | NA | NA | CASRGTVYSYEQYF | TGTGCCAGCAGGGGGACGGTCTACTCCTACGAGCAGTACTTC
TRBJ1-5 | TRBV6-5 | NA | NA | CASRPRGHSNQPQHF | TGTGCCAGCAGACCTCGGGGGCATAGCAATCAGCCCCAGCATTTT
TRBJ1-2 | TRBV6-5 | NA | TRBD1 | CASRTGQGYGYTF | TGTGCCAGCAGAACCGGACAGGGTTACGGCTACACCTTC
TRBJ2-1 | TRBV5-1 | NA | TRBD2 | CASSSLAGEFEQFF | TGCGCCAGCAGCTCTTTAGCGGGAGAGTTTGAGCAGTTCTTC
TRBJ2-7 | TRBV5-1 | NA | NA | CASSLTQGGYYEQYF | TGCGCCAGCAGCTTGACCCAGGGGGGATACTACGAGCAGTACTTC
TRBJ1-2 | TRBV6-1 | NA | TRBD1 | CASRRTGVQYGYTF | TGTGCCAGCAGGAGGACAGGGGTGCAATATGGCTACACCTTC
TRBJ2-7 | TRBV10-3 | NA | TRBD2 | CAIRADAGGAYEQYF | TGTGCCATCAGGGCGGATGCGGGGGGCGCCTACGAGCAGTACTTC
TRBJ2-5 | TRBV4-1 | NA | NA | CASSQLQTIQETQYF | TGCGCCAGCAGCCAACTACAAACGATTCAAGAGACCCAGTACTTC
TRBJ1-4 | TRBV6-6 | NA | NA | CASTQVEGEKLFF | TGTGCCAGCACCCAAGTGGAGGGTGAAAAACTGTTTTTT
TRBJ1-5 | TRBV6-5 | NA | TRBD1 | CASSYSRTGGQPQHF | TGTGCCAGCAGTTACTCTCGGACAGGGGGTCAGCCCCAGCATTTT
TRBJ2-5 | TRBV7-2 | NA | NA | CASSPRQEETQYF | TGTGCCAGCAGCCCTCGCCAGGAAGAGACCCAGTACTTC
TRBJ2-2 | TRBV5-7 | NA | NA | CASSLKCRVRVGELFF | TGTGCCAGCAGCTTGAAATGTAGGGTAAGGGTCGGGGAGCTGTTTTTT
TRBJ1-2 | TRBV30 | NA | NA | CAWGGTVDYGYTF | TGTGCCTGGGGGGGGACCGTCGACTATGGCTACACCTTC
TRBJ2-2 | TRBV2 | NA | NA | CASRIRVGTGELFF | TGTGCCAGCAGAATCAGGGTAGGGACCGGGGAGCTGTTTTTT
TRBJ2-5 | TRBV5-4 | NA | TRBD2 | CASNRGGQETQYF | TGTGCCAGCAATCGCGGGGGCCAAGAGACCCAGTACTTC
TRBJ1-2 | TRBV4-1 | NA | NA | CASSQDERPFYGYTF | TGCGCCAGCAGCCAAGATGAGCGACCCTTCTATGGCTACACCTTC
TRBJ1-5 | TRBV7-2 | NA | NA | CASSLTGGGNQPQHF | TGTGCCAGCAGCTTAACTGGTGGGGGCAATCAGCCCCAGCATTTT
TRBJ2-5 | TRBV29-1 | NA | NA | CSVRDPPAKTQYF | TGCAGCGTCCGGGACCCCCCGGCCAAGACCCAGTACTTC
TRBJ1-2 | TRBV5-1 | NA | TRBD1 | CASSFDRANYGYTF | TGCGCCAGCAGCTTTGACAGGGCTAACTATGGCTACACCTTC
TRBJ1-6 | TRBV30 | NA | NA | CAWKRTVYNSPLHF | TGTGCCTGGAAAAGGACAGTCTATAATTCACCCCTCCACTTT
TRBJ2-7 | TRBV15 | NA | NA | CATSTIRDFAFEQYF | TGTGCCACCAGCACTATCCGGGACTTCGCCTTTGAGCAGTACTTC
TRBJ1-1 | TRBV25-1 | NA | NA | CASSERARGNTEAFF | TGTGCCAGCAGTGAACGGGCACGCGGGAACACTGAAGCTTTCTTT
TRBJ2-7 | TRBV14 | NA | TRBD2 | CASSQRPSGSGEQYF | TGTGCCAGCAGCCAACGGCCTAGCGGGAGTGGGGAGCAGTACTTC
TRBJ2-1 | TRBV5-5 | once | NA | CASSLSSGALGDEQFF | TGTGCCAGCAGCCTTTCCTCAGGGGCCTTGGGGGATGAGCAGTTCTTC
TRBJ1-1 | TRBV19 | NA | TRBD1 | CASSAPDRAKNTEAFF | TGTGCCAGTAGTGCACCAGACAGGGCTAAGAACACTGAAGCTTTCTTT
TRBJ1-4 | TRBV18 | NA | NA | CASSPQGRDEKLFF | TGTGCCAGCTCCCCACAGGGCAGGGACGAAAAACTGTTTTTT
TRBJ2-6 | TRBV5-1 | NA | TRBD1 | CASSLETGDSGANVLTF | TGCGCCAGCAGCTTGGAGACAGGGGACTCTGGGGCCAACGTCCTGACTTTC
TRBJ2-7 | TRBV29-1 | NA | TRBD1 | CSVRQGQGYGEQYF | TGCAGCGTTAGGCAGGGACAGGGATACGGCGAGCAGTACTTC
TRBJ1-4 | TRBV27 | NA | NA | CASSLSSGRKEKLFF | TGTGCCAGCAGTTTATCATCCGGCAGGAAGGAAAAACTGTTTTTT
TRBJ2-2 | TRBV30 | NA | NA | CAWTSSGLGELFF | TGTGCCTGGACCTCCTCCGGACTCGGGGAGCTGTTTTTT
TRBJ2-3 | TRBV5-1 | NA | NA | CASSLATGFTDTQYF | TGCGCCAGCAGCTTGGCCACGGGGTTCACAGATACGCAGTATTTT
TRBJ1-1 | TRBV5-1 | NA | TRBD1 | CASSWTGRRGNTEAFF | TGCGCCAGCAGCTGGACAGGGCGAAGGGGGAACACTGAAGCTTTCTTT
TRBJ2-2 | TRBV6-1 | NA | TRBD1 | CASSEPGQGPTGELFF | TGTGCCAGCAGTGAGCCGGGACAGGGTCCGACCGGGGAGCTGTTTTTT
TRBJ2-1 | TRBV5-1 | NA | TRBD2 | CASSLAAGGPSSYNEQFF | TGCGCCAGCAGCTTGGCAGCGGGGGGCCCCAGCTCCTACAATGAGCAGTTCTTC
TRBJ1-1 | TRBV30 | NA | NA | CAWRRRGGGNTEAFF | TGTGCCTGGAGGCGCAGGGGCGGGGGGAACACTGAAGCTTTCTTT
TRBJ1-5 | TRBV15 | NA | TRBD1 | CATSRDGTGTNQPQHF | TGTGCCACCAGCAGAGACGGGACAGGCACGAATCAGCCCCAGCATTTT
TRBJ2-7 | TRBV18 | NA | TRBD1 | CASSQSTGAYEQYF | TGTGCCAGCTCACAATCGACAGGGGCCTACGAGCAGTACTTC
TRBJ1-1 | TRBV5-1 | NA | TRBD1 | CVSSLGQGRAFF | TGCGTCAGCAGCTTGGGACAGGGGAGAGCTTTCTTT
TRBJ2-4 | TRBV10-3 | NA | NA | CAPKREAKNIQYF | TGTGCCCCGAAAAGGGAGGCCAAAAACATTCAGTACTTC
TRBJ2-4 | TRBV4-3 | NA | NA | CASSQELGLGKNIQYF | TGCGCCAGCAGCCAAGAACTAGGGTTAGGCAAAAACATTCAGTACTTC
TRBJ2-5 | TRBV7-2 | NA | TRBD2 | CASSLAPSGSAETQYF | TGTGCCAGCAGCTTAGCGCCTAGCGGGAGTGCTGAGACCCAGTACTTC
TRBJ1-6 | TRBV10-3 | NA | NA | CATGSPDSPLHF | TGTGCCACGGGGTCACCGGATTCACCCCTCCACTTT
TRBJ2-2 | TRBV5-4 | NA | TRBD1 | CASSFRGIGETGELFF | TGTGCCAGCAGCTTCAGGGGGATCGGAGAAACCGGGGAGCTGTTTTTT
TRBJ1-2 | TRBV6-1 | NA | NA | CASTSKDRYGYTF | TGTGCCAGCACGTCCAAGGACCGCTATGGCTACACCTTC